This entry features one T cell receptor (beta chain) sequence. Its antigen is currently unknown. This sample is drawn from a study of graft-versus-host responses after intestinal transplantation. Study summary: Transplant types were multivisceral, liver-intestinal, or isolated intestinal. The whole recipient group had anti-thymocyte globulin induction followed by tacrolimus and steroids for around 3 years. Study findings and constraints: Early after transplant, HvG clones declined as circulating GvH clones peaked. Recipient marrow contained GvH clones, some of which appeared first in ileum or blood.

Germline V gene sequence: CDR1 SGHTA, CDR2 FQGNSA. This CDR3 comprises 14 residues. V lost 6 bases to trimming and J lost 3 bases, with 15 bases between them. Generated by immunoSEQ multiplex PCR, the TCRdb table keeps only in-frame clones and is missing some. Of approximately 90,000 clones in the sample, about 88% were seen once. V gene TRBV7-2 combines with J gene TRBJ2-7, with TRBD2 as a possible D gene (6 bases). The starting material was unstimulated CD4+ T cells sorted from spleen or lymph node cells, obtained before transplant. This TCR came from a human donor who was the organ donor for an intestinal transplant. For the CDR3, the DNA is TGTGCCAGCAGTACGCTTCGGGGGTTCTACGAGCAGTACTTC. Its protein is CASSTLRGFYEQYF.